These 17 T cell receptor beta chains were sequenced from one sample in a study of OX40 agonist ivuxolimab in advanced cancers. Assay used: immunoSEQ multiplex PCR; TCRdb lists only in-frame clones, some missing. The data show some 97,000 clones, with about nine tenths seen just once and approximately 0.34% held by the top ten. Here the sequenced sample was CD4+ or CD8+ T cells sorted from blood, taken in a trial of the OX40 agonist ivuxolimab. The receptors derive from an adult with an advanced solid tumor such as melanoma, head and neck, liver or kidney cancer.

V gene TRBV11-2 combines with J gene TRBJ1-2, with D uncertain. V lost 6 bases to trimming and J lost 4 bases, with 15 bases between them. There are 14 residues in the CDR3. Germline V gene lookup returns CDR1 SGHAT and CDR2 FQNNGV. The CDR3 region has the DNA TGTGCCAGCAGTTCTATCAGGACCCTCTATGGCTACACCTTC. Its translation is CASSSIRTLYGYTF.

The CDR3 DNA is TGTGCCAGCAGCCAAGATCTGAACTACGAGCAGTACTTC. Translated: CASSQDLNYEQYF. The chain has TRBV4-2 and TRBJ2-7; D is undetermined. The V and J ends lost 0 bases and 3 bases respectively, with 6 bases between them. Germline-derived CDR1 and CDR2 are LGHNA and YNFKEQ. The CDR3 has 13 amino acids.

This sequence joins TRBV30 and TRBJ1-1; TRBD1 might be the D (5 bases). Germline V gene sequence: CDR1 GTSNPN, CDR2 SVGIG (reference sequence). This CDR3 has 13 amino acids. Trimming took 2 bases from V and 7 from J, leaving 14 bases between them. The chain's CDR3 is CAWSLGARGEAFF. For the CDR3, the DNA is TGTGCCTGGAGTTTAGGGGCGCGAGGTGAAGCTTTCTTT.

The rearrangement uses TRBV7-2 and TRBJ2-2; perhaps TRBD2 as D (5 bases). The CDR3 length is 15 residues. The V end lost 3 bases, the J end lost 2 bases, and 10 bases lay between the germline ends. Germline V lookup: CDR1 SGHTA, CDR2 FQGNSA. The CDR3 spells CASSFGRSNTGELFF. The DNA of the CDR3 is TGTGCCAGCAGCTTTGGGAGATCTAACACCGGGGAGCTGTTTTTT.

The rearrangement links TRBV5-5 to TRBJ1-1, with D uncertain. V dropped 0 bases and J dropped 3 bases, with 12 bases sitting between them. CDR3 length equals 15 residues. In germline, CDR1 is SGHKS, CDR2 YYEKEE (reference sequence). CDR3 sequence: CASSLVPLRDTEAFF. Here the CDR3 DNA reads TGTGCCAGCAGCTTGGTTCCGCTGCGGGACACTGAAGCTTTCTTT.

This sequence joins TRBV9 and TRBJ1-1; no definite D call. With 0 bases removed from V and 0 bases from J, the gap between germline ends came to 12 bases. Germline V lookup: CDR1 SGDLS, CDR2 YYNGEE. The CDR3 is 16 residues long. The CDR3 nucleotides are TGTGCCAGCAGCGTAGGGGTAGGGCAGATGAACACTGAAGCTTTCTTT. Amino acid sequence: CASSVGVGQMNTEAFF.

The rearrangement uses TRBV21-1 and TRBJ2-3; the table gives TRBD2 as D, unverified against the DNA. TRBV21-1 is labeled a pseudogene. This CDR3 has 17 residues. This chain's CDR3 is CASSKEGTSKDTDTQYF. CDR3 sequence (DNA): TGTGCCAGCAGCAAAGAAGGGACTAGCAAGGATACAGATACGCAGTATTTT.

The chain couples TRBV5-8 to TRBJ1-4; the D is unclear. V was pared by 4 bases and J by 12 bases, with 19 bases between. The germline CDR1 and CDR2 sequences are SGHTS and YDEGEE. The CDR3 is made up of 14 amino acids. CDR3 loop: CASSGEIGIVELFF. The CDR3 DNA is TGTGCCAGCAGCGGAGAGATCGGAATCGTCGAACTGTTTTTT. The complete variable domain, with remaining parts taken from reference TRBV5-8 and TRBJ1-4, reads EAGVTQSPTHLIKTRGQQATLRCSPISGHTSVYWYQQALGLGLQFLLWYDEGEERNRGNFPPRFSGRQFPNYSSELNVNALELEDSALYLCASSGEIGIVELFFGSGTQLSVL.

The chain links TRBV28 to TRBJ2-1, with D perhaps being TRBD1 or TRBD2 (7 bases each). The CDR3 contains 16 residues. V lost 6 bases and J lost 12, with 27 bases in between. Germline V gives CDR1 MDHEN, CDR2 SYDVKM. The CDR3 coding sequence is TGTGCCAGCAGGGGGGACTACCGGGACAGCAATGGATGGCAGTTCTTC. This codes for CASRGDYRDSNGWQFF.

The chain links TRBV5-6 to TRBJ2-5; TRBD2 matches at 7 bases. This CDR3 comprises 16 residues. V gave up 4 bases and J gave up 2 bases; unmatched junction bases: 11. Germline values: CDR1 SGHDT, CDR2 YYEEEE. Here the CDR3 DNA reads TGTGCCAGCAGCCAAGGACTAGGATCTTTACAAGAGACCCAGTACTTC. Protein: CASSQGLGSLQETQYF.

The DNA for the CDR3 is TGTGCCAGTAGTTCACAGGGGGCGCAAGGGGAGACCCAGTACTTC. It encodes CASSSQGAQGETQYF. The gene calls are TRBV19 and TRBJ2-5; TRBD1 matches 9 bases. The junction had 9 bases not matched to a gene; V was cut back by 5 bases and J by 5 bases. The CDR3 is made up of 15 amino acids. Germline CDR1 is LNHDA and CDR2 is SQIVND (reference sequence).

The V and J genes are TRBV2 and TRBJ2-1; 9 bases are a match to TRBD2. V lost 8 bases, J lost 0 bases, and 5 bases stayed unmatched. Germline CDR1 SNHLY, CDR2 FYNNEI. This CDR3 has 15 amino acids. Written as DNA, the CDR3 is TGTGCCAGCGAAGATAGCGGGAGCTCCTACAATGAGCAGTTCTTC. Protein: CASEDSGSSYNEQFF.

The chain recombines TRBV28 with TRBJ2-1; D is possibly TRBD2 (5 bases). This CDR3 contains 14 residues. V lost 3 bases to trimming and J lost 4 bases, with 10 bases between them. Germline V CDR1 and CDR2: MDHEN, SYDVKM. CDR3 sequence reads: CASSFGGHYNEQFF. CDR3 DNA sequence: TGTGCCAGCAGTTTTGGAGGCCATTACAATGAGCAGTTCTTC.

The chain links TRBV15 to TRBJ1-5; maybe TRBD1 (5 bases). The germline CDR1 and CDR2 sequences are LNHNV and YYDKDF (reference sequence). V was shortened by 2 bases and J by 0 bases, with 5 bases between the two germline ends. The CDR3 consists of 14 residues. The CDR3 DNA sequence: TGTGCCACCAGCAGACAGGGTAGCAATCAGCCCCAGCATTTT. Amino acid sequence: CATSRQGSNQPQHF.

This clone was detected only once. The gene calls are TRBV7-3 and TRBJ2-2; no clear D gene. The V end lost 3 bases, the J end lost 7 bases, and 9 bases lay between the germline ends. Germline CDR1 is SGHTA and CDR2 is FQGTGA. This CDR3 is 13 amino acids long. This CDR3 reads CASSFSSDGELFF. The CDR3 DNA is TGTGCCAGCAGCTTCTCCTCTGACGGGGAGCTGTTTTTT.

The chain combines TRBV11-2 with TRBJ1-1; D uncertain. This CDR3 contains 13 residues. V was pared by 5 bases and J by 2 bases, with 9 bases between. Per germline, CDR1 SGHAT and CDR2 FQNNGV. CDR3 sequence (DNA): TGTGCCAGCAGCGTGAGCCTAAACACTGAAGCTTTCTTT. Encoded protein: CASSVSLNTEAFF.

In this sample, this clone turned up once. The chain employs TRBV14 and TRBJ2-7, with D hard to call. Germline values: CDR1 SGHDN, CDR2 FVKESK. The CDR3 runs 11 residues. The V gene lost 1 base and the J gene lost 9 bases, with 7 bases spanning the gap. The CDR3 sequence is CASSQARLQYF. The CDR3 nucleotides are TGTGCCAGCAGCCAAGCCAGGTTGCAGTACTTC.